This T cell receptor (beta chain) was captured by sequencing in a study of blood T cell repertoires in COVID-19. Study as a whole: The United States, Italy and Spain were the sources of the acute and convalescent COVID-19 samples.

Only one count was recorded for this clone. In the source study's methods: Reference gene primer amplification gave estimated nucleated cell counts. The protocol was immunoSEQ multiplex PCR, while the TCRdb copy is restricted to in-frame clones and leaves out a portion. V and J calls and clone size are as listed in that table; D and trimming were resolved from the DNA. The sample shows over 200,000 clones, approximately 81% of them seen only once. V dropped 3 bases and J dropped 3; count of bases not matched to a gene: 7. The germline V gene has CDR1 KGHSH and CDR2 LQKENI. The CDR3 loop spans 15 amino acids.

The chain recombines TRBV18 with TRBJ1-2; 7 bases line up with TRBD1. The sample consisted of peripheral blood. The origin of this receptor is a woman aged 80 or over with active or convalescent COVID-19. The CDR3 protein is CASSPFRGEDYGYTF. Here the CDR3 DNA reads TGTGCCAGCTCACCCTTCAGGGGGGAAGACTATGGCTACACCTTC.